These 31 T cell receptor beta chains were sequenced from one sample in a study of molecular identifiers for immune sequencing clone quantification. TCRdb processed the PCR reads anew with MiXCR; each CDR3 protein has one entry. The sample has about 19,000 distinct CDR3 sequences, 21% seen once. Sequenced sample: naive CD8+ T cells from blood, with Jurkat cell RNA spiked in. Indicated subset: FACS-sorted CD8+CD4-CCR7+CD45RA+ naive T cells. The source is a human donor in good health. Some libraries in this study had Jurkat cell RNA spiked in.

Within the sample, this clonotype is medium-sized. This chain uses TRBV7-8 with TRBJ2-7; no firm D call. The V end was cut by 1 base, the J end by 1 base, with 5 bases between. The CDR3 contains 13 residues. In germline, CDR1 is SGHVS, CDR2 FQNEAQ. CDR3 amino acids: CASSLGESYEQYF. The CDR3 nucleotides read TGTGCCAGCAGCTTAGGCGAATCCTACGAGCAGTACTTC. Filled out from reference TRBV7-8 and TRBJ2-7, the complete variable domain reads GAGVSQSPRYKVAKRGQDVALRCDPISGHVSLFWYQQALGQGPEFLTYFQNEAQLDKSGLPSDRFFAERPEGSVSTLKIQRTQQEDSAVYLCASSLGESYEQYFGPGTRLTVT.

The chain employs TRBV4-1 and TRBJ2-5, with D maybe TRBD2 (6 bases). Germline CDR1 and CDR2: MGHRA and YSYEKL. This CDR3 is 16 amino acids long. V shed 0 bases and J shed 0 bases, with 11 bases lying between them. CDR3 nucleotides: TGCGCCAGCAGCCAAGATTCGGGAGTTTACCAAGAGACCCAGTACTTC. It codes for CASSQDSGVYQETQYF.

This clonotype was counted at least ten times. The chain links TRBV11-2 to TRBJ2-7, with TRBD1 matching over 8 bases. The germline V gene encodes CDR1 SGHAT and CDR2 FQNNGV. CDR3 length: 14 amino acids. V trimming: 5 bases; J trimming: 3 bases; junction bases outside the gene matches: 6. CDR3 residues: CASSRGQGGYEQYF. CDR3 DNA: TGTGCCAGCAGCCGAGGACAGGGTGGCTACGAGCAGTACTTC.

This clonotype was seen ten or more times. The chain recombines TRBV7-2 with TRBJ2-3; maybe TRBD2 (6 bases). Germline lookup yields CDR1 SGHTA and CDR2 FQGNSA. Trimming took 4 bases from V and 1 from J, leaving 18 bases between them. This CDR3 has 17 residues. The CDR3 region is CASSSPDRGYGTDTQYF. In nucleotides, the CDR3 is TGTGCCAGCAGCTCCCCCGATCGGGGGTATGGCACAGATACGCAGTATTTT. The whole variable domain, filled in from reference TRBV7-2 and TRBJ2-3, reads GAGVSQSPSNKVTEKGKDVELRCDPISGHTALYWYRQSLGQGLEFLIYFQGNSAPDKSGLPSDRFSAERTGGSVSTLTIQRTQQEDSAVYLCASSSPDRGYGTDTQYFGPGTRLTVL.

This clonotype was seen just once. Being one base from a much bigger clone, this may be a read error. The V and J genes are TRBV5-1 and TRBJ2-3; the match to TRBD1 covers 8 bases. V dropped 5 bases and J dropped 4; count of bases not matched to a gene: 9. The germline CDR1 and CDR2 sequences are SGHRS and YFSETQ. CDR3 length equals 15 residues. CDR3 nucleotide sequence: TGCGCCAGCAGAAGGGGACAGGAGGCGGCAGATACGCAGTATTTT. It encodes CASRRGQEAADTQYF.

This chain uses TRBV7-9 with TRBJ2-3, with 9 bases fitting TRBD2. This CDR3 is 16 amino acids long. The J segment lost 3 bases and the V segment lost 5 bases, leaving 9 bases of the junction unmatched. Germline V gene data show CDR1 as SEHNR and CDR2 as FQNEAQ (reference sequence). This CDR3 reads CASSAIAGDGTDTQYF. CDR3 nucleotide sequence: TGTGCCAGCAGCGCGATAGCGGGAGATGGTACAGATACGCAGTATTTT.

This clonotype was seen repeatedly, ten times or more. J is TRBJ2-5 and V is TRBV7-2; 12 nucleotides agree with TRBD2. Germline loops: CDR1 SGHTA, CDR2 FQGNSA. The CDR3 spans 15 residues. Trimming at V came to 5 bases and at J to 4 bases, leaving 5 bases not matched to a gene. As DNA, the CDR3 is TGTGCCAGCAGCATCGGACTAGCGGGGTCAGAGACCCAGTACTTC. Protein sequence: CASSIGLAGSETQYF.

This clonotype was seen once. The chain carries TRBV6-6 and TRBJ2-5, with D maybe TRBD1 (6 bases). In germline, CDR1 is MNHNY, CDR2 SVGAGI (reference sequence). Trimming took 7 bases from V and 4 from J, leaving 19 bases between them. The CDR3 has 15 amino acids. The CDR3 sequence: CASTPGTLTLETQYF. In DNA, the CDR3 is TGTGCCAGCACCCCGGGGACACTAACCTTAGAGACCCAGTACTTC.

There are many counts of this clonotype. The chain has TRBV5-1 and TRBJ1-6; no clear D. Germline assignment: CDR1 SGHRS and CDR2 YFSETQ. V was cut by 0 bases and J by 4 bases, with 5 bases left in between. The CDR3 spans 14 residues. Written as DNA, the CDR3 is TGCGCCAGCAGCTTGGAACAGTATAATTCACCCCTCCACTTT. Encoded protein: CASSLEQYNSPLHF.

This clonotype came up a few times. The chain combines TRBV7-9 with TRBJ2-7; TRBD2 agrees at 9 bases. Germline V lookup: CDR1 SEHNR, CDR2 FQNEAQ (reference sequence). The CDR3 sequence is 12 residues long. The ends lost 5 bases at V and 7 bases at J; junction bases unmatched: 3. The CDR3, as DNA: TGTGCCAGCAGCGGGACTAGCAGGGAGCAGTACTTC. This sequence encodes CASSGTSREQYF.

In its sample, this clonotype was seen many times. The V gene is TRBV7-9, the J gene TRBJ2-7; 7 bases map to TRBD2. The CDR3 consists of 15 residues. V gave up 6 bases and J gave up 0 bases; unmatched junction bases: 8. The germline V gene encodes CDR1 SEHNR and CDR2 FQNEAQ (reference sequence). The CDR3 reads CASSNQGDYSYEQYF. In DNA, the CDR3 is TGTGCCAGCAGTAACCAAGGGGACTACTCCTACGAGCAGTACTTC. The full variable domain, completed using reference TRBV7-9 and TRBJ2-7, is DTGVSQNPRHKITKRGQNVTFRCDPISEHNRLYWYRQTLGQGPEFLTYFQNEAQLEKSRLLSDRFSAERPKGSFSTLEIQRTEQGDSAMYLCASSNQGDYSYEQYFGPGTRLTVT.

This clonotype was seen at least ten times. The chain employs TRBV27 and TRBJ1-1, with D hard to call. The CDR3 covers 13 residues. Trimming stripped 4 bases from V and 0 bases from J, with 6 bases between. Germline loops: CDR1 MNHEY, CDR2 SMNVEV (reference sequence). CDR3 DNA sequence: TGTGCCAGCAGTTCTAGCTTGAACACTGAAGCTTTCTTT. The encoded protein is CASSSSLNTEAFF.

With respect to this clonotype: A much larger clonotype is one base distant, so this may be a read error. The V gene is TRBV21-1, the J gene TRBJ2-7; TRBD1 is the table's D call, not checked against the DNA. TRBV21-1 is a pseudogene. This CDR3 region has 17 residues. CDR3 protein: CASSEAQGTRNSYEQYF. In DNA form, the CDR3 reads TGTGCCAGCAGCGAAGCCCAGGGGACTCGAAACTCCTACGAGCAGTACTTC.

In this sample, this clonotype turned up many times. The chain carries TRBV28 and TRBJ2-5; either TRBD1 or TRBD2 may supply D (6 bases each). CDR1 and CDR2 from the germline V gene are MDHEN and SYDVKM. Between the trimmed V and J ends, which lost 6 bases and 0 bases, there was a span of 17 bases. The CDR3 length is 16 residues. The CDR3 sequence is CASRGGLGEDQETQYF. The CDR3 DNA reads TGTGCCAGCAGAGGGGGGCTCGGGGAGGACCAAGAGACCCAGTACTTC.

This clonotype was detected ten times or more. The V and J genes are TRBV29-1 and TRBJ2-1, with a weak D call TRBD2 (6 bases). The CDR3 has 12 amino acids. V shed 3 bases and J shed 7 bases, with 10 bases lying between them. Germline V gene sequence: CDR1 SQVTM, CDR2 ANQGSEA. CDR3 in DNA: TGCAGCGTTGAGGGGGGTGGGAATGAGCAGTTCTTC. Translating it yields CSVEGGGNEQFF.

Notes on this clonotype: Being one base from a much bigger clone, this may be a read error. This chain uses TRBV6-2 or TRBV6-3 with TRBJ2-5; D gene ambiguous. This CDR3 has 14 amino acids. From germline, CDR1 is MNHEY and CDR2 SVGEGT. The CDR3 reads CTSRVPEYQETQYF. The CDR3 bases are TGTACCAGCAGAGTTCCAGAGTACCAAGAGACCCAGTACTTC.

This clonotype has a count of ten or more. V gene TRBV3-1 combines with J gene TRBJ2-7; the match to TRBD2 covers 7 bases. Per germline, CDR1 LGHDT and CDR2 YNNKEL (reference sequence). Unmatched junction bases numbered 8, after V lost 0 bases and J lost 6 bases. This CDR3 contains 15 residues. The DNA for the CDR3 is TGTGCCAGCAGCCAAGATGGCGCGGGAGTCCGCGAGCAGTACTTC. As protein: CASSQDGAGVREQYF.

A word on this clonotype: A clone one base away is much larger, so this may be a read error. The chain has TRBV6-4 and TRBJ2-7; D may be TRBD1 (6 bases). CDR3 length equals 18 residues. Germline V CDR1 and CDR2: MRHNA, SNTAGT. Trimming stripped 0 bases from V and 2 bases from J, with 20 bases between. This chain's CDR3 is CASSDSRDKLCLAYEQYF. Here the CDR3 DNA reads TGTGCCAGCAGTGACTCCCGGGACAAACTTTGTCTCGCCTACGAGCAGTACTTC.

This clonotype has at least ten counts. The chain couples TRBV15 to TRBJ2-4, with 10 positions matching TRBD2. CDR1 and CDR2 from the germline V gene are LNHNV and YYDKDF (reference sequence). J was trimmed by 4 bases and V by 1 base; bases with no gene match: 4. CDR3 length: 16 residues. The CDR3 DNA sequence: TGTGCCACCAGCAGAGTACTAGCGGGGTGGAAAAACATTCAGTACTTC. Translating it yields CATSRVLAGWKNIQYF.

By sample fraction, this clonotype is medium-sized. The rearrangement joins TRBV4-3 to TRBJ1-2, with D unresolved. The germline gives CDR1 LGHNA, CDR2 YSLEER. V lost 0 bases, J lost 4 bases, and 12 bases lay in between. There are 15 residues in the CDR3. CDR3 coding DNA: TGCGCCAGCAGCCAAGACAGCCCCAGCACCTATGGCTACACCTTC. Its translation is CASSQDSPSTYGYTF.

This clonotype is labeled as medium-sized (0.01 to 0.1%). As DNA, the CDR3 is TGTGCCAGCAGCTTCAGCAATCAGCCCCAGCATTTT. It codes for CASSFSNQPQHF. This chain uses TRBV7-9 with TRBJ1-5, with unresolved D. With 3 bases removed from V and 1 base from J, the gap between germline ends came to 1 base. Germline V gene data show CDR1 as SEHNR and CDR2 as FQNEAQ (reference sequence). This CDR3 has 12 amino acids.

To note about this clonotype: This sequence may be a read error, since a much larger clone differs from it by one base. Likely a read error: the CDR3 ends without its conserved phenylalanine or tryptophan. V usage is TRBV7-9 and J usage is TRBJ2-7, with D possibly matching TRBD2 (6 bases). This CDR3 has 14 residues. CDR1 and CDR2 from the germline V gene are SEHNR and FQNEAQ (reference sequence). Deletions cut 1 base from V and 9 bases from J, with 16 bases between. The CDR3 loop is CASSLEGLPPGQYL. The CDR3 nucleotides are TGTGCCAGCAGCTTAGAGGGACTCCCCCCCGGGCAGTACCTC.

At least ten counts were recorded for this clonotype. The gene calls are TRBV19 and TRBJ1-3; D gene uncertain. Looked up from germline, CDR1 is LNHDA and CDR2 is SQIVND (reference sequence). The CDR3 is 14 amino acids. Trimming took off 3 bases at V and 8 bases at J, with 14 bases between the two ends. The CDR3 DNA follows: TGTGCCAGTAGTATGACGGGGATGGTATACACCATATATTTT. Encoded protein: CASSMTGMVYTIYF.

The chain's CDR3 is CASSSLARVQGNTEAFF. The CDR3 region has the DNA TGTGCCAGCAGTTCTCTCGCACGGGTTCAGGGGAACACTGAAGCTTTCTTT. The chain employs TRBV28 and TRBJ1-1, with D maybe TRBD1 (5 bases). The V gene lost 4 bases and the J gene lost 1 base, with 19 bases spanning the gap. The CDR3 runs 17 residues. Germline V gene lookup returns CDR1 MDHEN and CDR2 SYDVKM.

This clonotype was observed many times. This sequence joins TRBV6-2 or TRBV6-3 and TRBJ2-7; D unresolved. V lost 8 bases to trimming and J lost 6 bases, with 14 bases between them. CDR3 length: 12 amino acids. Germline-derived CDR1 and CDR2 are MNHEY and SVGEGT. CDR3: CASLTLPIEQYF. CDR3 in DNA: TGTGCCAGCCTCACACTCCCAATCGAGCAGTACTTC.

This clonotype has ten or more counts. The chain couples TRBV29-1 to TRBJ1-1; possible D gene TRBD1, 6 bases. This CDR3 contains 13 residues. V was clipped by 2 bases and J by 3 bases, with 10 bases between them. Germline assignment: CDR1 SQVTM and CDR2 ANQGSEA. CDR3 nucleotides: TGCAGCGTTGAACGGGCAGGGGACACTGAAGCTTTCTTT. This codes for CSVERAGDTEAFF.

This clonotype has a handful of counts. This rearrangement joins TRBV7-9 to TRBJ2-7; D uncertain. The CDR3 covers 13 residues. V dropped 1 base and J dropped 6 bases, with 10 bases sitting between them. CDR1 and CDR2 (germline): SEHNR, FQNEAQ (reference sequence). In DNA, the CDR3 is TGTGCCAGCAGCTTAGTTTCCGGTTCCGAGCAGTACTTC. Translated: CASSLVSGSEQYF.

This clonotype was counted at least ten times. The chain carries TRBV29-1 and TRBJ2-1; D is undetermined. The length of the CDR3 is 15 residues. V lost 4 bases, J lost 1 base, and 14 bases lay in between. Germline V gene lookup returns CDR1 SQVTM and CDR2 ANQGSEA. The CDR3 DNA follows: TGCAGCGTTGTAGGTATTGGATCATCCTACAATGAGCAGTTCTTC. This codes for CSVVGIGSSYNEQFF.

V gene TRBV7-2 combines with J gene TRBJ2-7; TRBD2 matches 7 bases. V lost 2 bases and J lost 4; bases outside the gene matches: 5. The CDR3 totals 14 residues. Germline CDR1 and CDR2: SGHTA and FQGNSA. CDR3 nucleotides: TGTGCCAGCAGCTTATCAGGCGGGAGATACGAGCAGTACTTC. As protein: CASSLSGGRYEQYF.

This clonotype was detected a few times. The J gene is TRBJ2-3, the V gene TRBV7-2, with 8 bases lining up with TRBD2. The CDR3 contains 17 residues. V lost 2 bases, J lost 2 bases, and 9 bases stayed unmatched. Germline CDR1 SGHTA, CDR2 FQGNSA. CDR3 coding DNA: TGTGCCAGCAGCTTATTTGTGACTAGCGTGTACACAGATACGCAGTATTTT. This codes for CASSLFVTSVYTDTQYF.

This clonotype was seen only a few times. V usage is TRBV9 and J usage is TRBJ2-7; 7 bases are shared with TRBD1. Germline V gene lookup returns CDR1 SGDLS and CDR2 YYNGEE. This CDR3 has 14 residues. The ends lost 0 bases at V and 7 bases at J; junction bases unmatched: 7. CDR3 in DNA: TGTGCCAGCAGCGTAGTAGGGGGCGAAGGGGAGCAGTACTTC. This sequence encodes CASSVVGGEGEQYF.